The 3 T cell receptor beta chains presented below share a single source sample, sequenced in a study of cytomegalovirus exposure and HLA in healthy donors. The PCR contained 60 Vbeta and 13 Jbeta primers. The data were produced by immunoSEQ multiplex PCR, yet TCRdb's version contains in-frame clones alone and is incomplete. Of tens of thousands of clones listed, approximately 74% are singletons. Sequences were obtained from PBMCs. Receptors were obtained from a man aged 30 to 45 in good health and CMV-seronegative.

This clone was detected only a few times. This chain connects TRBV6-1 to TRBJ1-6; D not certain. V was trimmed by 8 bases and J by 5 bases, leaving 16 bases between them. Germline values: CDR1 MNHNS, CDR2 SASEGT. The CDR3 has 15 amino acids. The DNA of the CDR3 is TGTGCCAGCTTACTCAATACGATACATAATTCACCCCTCCACTTT. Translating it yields CASLLNTIHNSPLHF.

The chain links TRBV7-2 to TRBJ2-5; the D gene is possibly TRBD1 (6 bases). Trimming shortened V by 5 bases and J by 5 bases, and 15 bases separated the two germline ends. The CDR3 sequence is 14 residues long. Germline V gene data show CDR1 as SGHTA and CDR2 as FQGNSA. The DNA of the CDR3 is TGTGCCAGCAGCAAGCGCAGGGGAGATGAGACCCAGTACTTC. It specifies CASSKRRGDETQYF. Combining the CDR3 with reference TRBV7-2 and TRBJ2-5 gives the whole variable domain GAGVSQSPSNKVTEKGKDVELRCDPISGHTALYWYRQSLGQGLEFLIYFQGNSAPDKSGLPSDRFSAERTGGSVSTLTIQRTQQEDSAVYLCASSKRRGDETQYFGPGTRLLVL.

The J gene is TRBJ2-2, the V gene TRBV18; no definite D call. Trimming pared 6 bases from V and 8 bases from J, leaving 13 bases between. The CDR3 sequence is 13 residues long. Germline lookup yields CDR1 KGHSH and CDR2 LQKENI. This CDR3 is CASSHPPEGELFF. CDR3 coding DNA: TGTGCCAGCTCTCACCCCCCCGAGGGGGAGCTGTTTTTT.